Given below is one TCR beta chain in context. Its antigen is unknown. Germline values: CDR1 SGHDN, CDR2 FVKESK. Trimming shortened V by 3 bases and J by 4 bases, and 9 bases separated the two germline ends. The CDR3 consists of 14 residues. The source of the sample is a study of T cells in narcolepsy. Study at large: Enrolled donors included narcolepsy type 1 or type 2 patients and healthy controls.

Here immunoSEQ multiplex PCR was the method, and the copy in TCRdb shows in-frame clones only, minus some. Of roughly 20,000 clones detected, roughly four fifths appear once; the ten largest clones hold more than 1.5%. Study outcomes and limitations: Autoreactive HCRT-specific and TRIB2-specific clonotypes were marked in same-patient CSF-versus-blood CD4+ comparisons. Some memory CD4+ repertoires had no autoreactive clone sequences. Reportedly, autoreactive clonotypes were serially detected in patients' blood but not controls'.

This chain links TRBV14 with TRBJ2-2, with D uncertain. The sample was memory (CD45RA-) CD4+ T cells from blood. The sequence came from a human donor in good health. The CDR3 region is CASSHRSFTGELFF. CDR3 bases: TGTGCCAGCAGCCATCGCAGCTTCACCGGGGAGCTGTTTTTT.